Presented here are 3 T cell receptor beta chains from one specimen sequenced in a study of neurological immune-mediated disorders (dated by TCRdb to between 2019 and 2020). Library preparation was by 5' RACE. Sequencing was carried out with an Illumina HiSeq 2500. TCRdb reanalyzed the raw reads on its own, using fastp at Q25 for trimming and MiXCR for clone calling, and kept in-frame beta chains. Duplicate CDR3 protein sequences are folded into a single record with the most common DNA and genes. Counted in this sample were tens of thousands of distinct CDR3 sequences; under 6.5% of them appeared once. Clones ranked in the top ten supply around 0.6% of the sample. Sequencing was carried out using CD4+ T cells from blood. The receptor source for this set is a woman in her forties in good health.

This clonotype has ten or more counts. As DNA, the CDR3 is TGTGCCAGCAAAGAACAGGGGGGCCCAGGGGAGACCCAGTACTTC. Translated: CASKEQGGPGETQYF. The chain has TRBV27 and TRBJ2-5, with 8 positions matching TRBD1. The CDR3 totals 15 residues. With 7 bases clipped from V and 5 bases from J, the junction kept 12 bases outside the gene matches. The germline V gene encodes CDR1 MNHEY and CDR2 SMNVEV (reference sequence).

This clonotype occurred many times. The chain recombines TRBV5-1 with TRBJ2-1, with D possibly TRBD2 on 5 matching bases. V was clipped by 6 bases and J by 2 bases, with 24 bases between them. The CDR3 loop spans 18 amino acids. Germline lookup yields CDR1 SGHRS and CDR2 YFSETQ. The CDR3 bases are TGCGCCAGCACCCCAACGACCGGGGTGAAAAGGACCTACAATGAGCAGTTCTTC. It codes for CASTPTTGVKRTYNEQFF.

In this sample, this clonotype turned up many times. The chain employs TRBV28 and TRBJ2-1; 9 nucleotides agree with TRBD1. V was clipped by 6 bases and J by 3 bases; unmatched bases: 9. The CDR3 is 16 amino acids. Germline CDR1 MDHEN, CDR2 SYDVKM. This CDR3 is CASRPPGQGFYNEQFF. The DNA for the CDR3 is TGTGCCAGCAGACCTCCGGGACAGGGATTCTACAATGAGCAGTTCTTC.